This TCR beta chain was recorded in a study of T cells in Graves' hyperthyroidism and ophthalmopathy. The investigators amplified TCR beta CDR3 regions from RNA transcripts. With the HTBI primer set, the TCR CDR3 went through a first round of RT-PCR. TCRdb called the multiplex PCR reads again in MiXCR, with one record for every CDR3 protein. The sample has 600,000 or so distinct CDR3 sequences; around 45% are singletons. This clonotype showed up just a few times. Its target is unknown. This may be a read error: a much more frequent sequence differs by one nucleotide. Study outcomes and limitations: Most thyroid clonotypes expanded above 0.001 were also detected in blood. Patients with ophthalmopathy were separated from those with stable hyperthyroidism by a 13 V-J model.

CDR1 and CDR2 from the germline V gene are MNHNS and SASEGT. The CDR3 is 12 amino acids. Trimming took 8 bases from V and 0 from J, leaving 4 bases between them. The genes are TRBV6-1 and TRBJ1-4; no definite D call. Sequenced sample: peripheral blood or thyroid tissue (not recorded which). This receptor was obtained from a woman younger than 35 with Graves' hyperthyroidism. The CDR3 spells CASRATNEKLFF. In DNA form, the CDR3 reads TGTGCCAGCCGTGCAACTAATGAAAAACTGTTTTTT.